The sample holds one count of the clone carrying this T cell receptor (beta chain). Generated by immunoSEQ multiplex PCR, the TCRdb table keeps only in-frame clones and is missing some. The sample records about 150,000 clones, around 90% being singletons. The CDR3 runs 14 residues. The germline gives CDR1 SNHLY, CDR2 FYNNEI. Trimming left V 3 bases short and J 1 base short, with 9 bases between. This specimen comes from a study of T cell responses to AZD1222 COVID-19 vaccine. This chain connects TRBV2 to TRBJ2-5; D not resolved. The input for sequencing was peripheral blood, taken 28 days after the second AZD1222 dose. The TCR originated in an adult who received the AZD1222 COVID-19 vaccine. For the CDR3, the DNA is TGTGCCAGCAGTGATTCCAGGACCCAAGAGACCCAGTACTTC. Amino acid sequence: CASSDSRTQETQYF.